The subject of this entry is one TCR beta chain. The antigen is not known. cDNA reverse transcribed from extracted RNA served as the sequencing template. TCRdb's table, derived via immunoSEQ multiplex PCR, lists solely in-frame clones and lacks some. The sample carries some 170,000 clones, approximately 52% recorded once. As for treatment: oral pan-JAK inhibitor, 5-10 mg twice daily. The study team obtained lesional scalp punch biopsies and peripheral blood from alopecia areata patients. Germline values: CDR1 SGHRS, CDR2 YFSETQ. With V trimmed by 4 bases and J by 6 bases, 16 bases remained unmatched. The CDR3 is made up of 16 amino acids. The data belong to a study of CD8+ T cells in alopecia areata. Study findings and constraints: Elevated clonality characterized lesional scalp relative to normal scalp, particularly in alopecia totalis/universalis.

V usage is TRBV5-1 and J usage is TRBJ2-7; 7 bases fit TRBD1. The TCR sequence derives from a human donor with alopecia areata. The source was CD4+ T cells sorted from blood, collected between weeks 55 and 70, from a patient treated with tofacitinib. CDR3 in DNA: TGCGCCAGCAGCCTGTTCGACAGGGATTTTAAGGGCGAGCAGTACTTC. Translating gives CASSLFDRDFKGEQYF.